This T cell receptor (beta chain) stems from a study of blood T cell repertoires in COVID-19. Participants were placed into cohorts based on the clinical history they reported. Assay: immunoSEQ multiplex PCR; the TCRdb copy retains only in-frame clones and omits some. The sample consists of over 150,000 clones, roughly 88% of them appearing once. Trimming cost V 5 bases and J 2 bases; bases outside gene matches: 6. The CDR3 consists of 15 residues. Germline V CDR1 and CDR2: LNHDA, SQIVND (reference sequence). The receptor's source is a woman aged 18 to 35 who had recovered from COVID-19. V usage is TRBV19 and J usage is TRBJ2-1; TRBD2 aligns across 7 bases. Sequenced: PBMCs or T cells enriched from blood (not recorded which). The CDR3 loop reads CASSPERGAYNEQFF. As DNA, the CDR3 is TGTGCCAGTAGTCCGGAGCGGGGAGCCTACAATGAGCAGTTCTTC. Drawing the rest from reference TRBV19 and TRBJ2-1, the complete variable domain is DGGITQSPKYLFRKEGQNVTLSCEQNLNHDAMYWYRQDPGQGLRLIYYSQIVNDFQKGDIAEGYSVSREKKESFPLTVTSAQKNPTAFYLCASSPERGAYNEQFFGPGTRLTVL.